A selection of T cell receptor beta chains follows, all from one sample in a study of cytomegalovirus exposure and HLA in healthy donors. TCRdb's copy holds only in-frame clones and misses some; the assay was immunoSEQ multiplex PCR. Among 150,000 to 200,000 clones listed, roughly 83% were seen once. The sequenced sample consisted of PBMCs. These receptors originate from a man aged 25-45 years in good health and CMV-seronegative. CDR3s include the opening cysteine and the closing phenylalanine or tryptophan. The D gene is left open where the match is weak.

TRBV28	.	TRBJ1-2	CASSVGQNNYGYTF
TRBV29-1	TRBD1	TRBJ2-3	CSVTGGADTQYF
TRBV30	.	TRBJ1-5	CAWSFQGNQPQHF
TRBV30	.	TRBJ2-1	CAWSPFRASYNEQFF
TRBV7-6	.	TRBJ2-5	CASSPARETQYF
TRBV5-1	.	TRBJ2-5	CASSPSPNSGETQYF
TRBV27	TRBD2	TRBJ2-7	CASRTGTSGLYEQYF
TRBV14	.	TRBJ2-5	CASSHRGGETQYF
TRBV1	.	TRBJ2-2	CTSSPRGQNTGELFF
TRBV4-3	.	TRBJ2-1	CASSQDGSGGAYNEQFF
TRBV7-8	TRBD2	TRBJ2-1	CASREGLAGDNEQFF
TRBV5-1	.	TRBJ1-1	CASAMGGGRNTEAFF
TRBV27	.	TRBJ1-5	CASSVGGGNQPQHF
TRBV7-6	TRBD1	TRBJ2-2	CAGSLATGGVGELFF
TRBV6-1	TRBD1	TRBJ2-7	CASSEGGTAIYEQYF
TRBV28	.	TRBJ1-4	CASSLGGATANEKLFF
TRBV6-4	.	TRBJ2-3	CASSDSTETDTQYF
TRBV7-9	.	TRBJ2-7	CASSSSWGQRYEQYF
TRBV11-2	.	TRBJ2-5	CASSLGRNGETQYF
TRBV11-1	.	TRBJ2-5	CASSFAGEETQYF
TRBV27	TRBD1	TRBJ1-1	CASSLILGQGRVGTEAFF
TRBV13	TRBD1	TRBJ2-5	CASSYPRDSPQETQYF
TRBV29-1	.	TRBJ1-1	CSVARGQNTEAFF
TRBV12-5	TRBD1	TRBJ1-5	CASGDRDNQPQHF
TRBV27	.	TRBJ2-1	CASTGQSSYNEQFF
TRBV6-1	.	TRBJ1-5	CASSEAHALGHLGQPQHF